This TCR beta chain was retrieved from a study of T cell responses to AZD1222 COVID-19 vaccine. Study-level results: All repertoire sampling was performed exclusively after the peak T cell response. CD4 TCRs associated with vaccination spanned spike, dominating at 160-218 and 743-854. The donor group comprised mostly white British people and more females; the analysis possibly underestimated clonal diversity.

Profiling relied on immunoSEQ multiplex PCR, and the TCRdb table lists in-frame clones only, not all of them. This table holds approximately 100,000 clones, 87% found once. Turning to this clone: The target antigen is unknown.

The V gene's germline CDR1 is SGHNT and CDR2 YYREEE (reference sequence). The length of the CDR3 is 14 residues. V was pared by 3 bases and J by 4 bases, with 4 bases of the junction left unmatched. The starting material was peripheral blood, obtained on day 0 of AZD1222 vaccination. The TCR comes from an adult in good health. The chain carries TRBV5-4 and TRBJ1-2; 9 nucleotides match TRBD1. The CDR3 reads CASSYRGLGYGYTF. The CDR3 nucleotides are TGTGCCAGCAGCTACAGGGGGCTGGGCTATGGCTACACCTTC.